This entry lists 17 T cell receptor beta chains sequenced from one sample in a study of T cells in Graves' hyperthyroidism and ophthalmopathy. Regions amplified from RNA transcripts were the TCR beta CDR3 regions. RT-PCR in the first round (using the HTBI primer set) targeted the TCR CDR3. TCRdb re-analysed the multiplex PCR reads in MiXCR, keeping a single row per CDR3 protein. The sample shows a few hundred thousand distinct CDR3 sequences, approximately 19% of them seen only once. Sequenced material: blood. These receptors were collected from a man in his fifties with Graves' ophthalmopathy.

V usage is TRBV25-1 and J usage is TRBJ2-7; 12 nucleotides line up with TRBD2. Germline V gene sequence: CDR1 MGHDK, CDR2 SYGVNS. With 6 bases clipped from V and 3 bases from J, the junction kept 3 bases outside the gene matches. This CDR3 is built from 14 residues. In DNA, the CDR3 is TGTGCCAGCAGAGGACTAGCGGGGCGCTACGAGCAGTACTTC. It specifies CASRGLAGRYEQYF.

The V gene is TRBV7-8, the J gene TRBJ2-2; D perhaps matches TRBD1 (5 bases). The germline V and J ends were trimmed by 3 bases and 4 bases, with 15 bases remaining between them. The CDR3 has 16 residues. Germline loops: CDR1 SGHVS, CDR2 FQNEAQ. The CDR3 reads CASSLTVLGSTGELFF. In nucleotides, the CDR3 is TGTGCCAGCAGCTTGACAGTTTTAGGCTCCACCGGGGAGCTGTTTTTT.

In this sample, this clonotype turned up many times. The rearrangement links TRBV28 to TRBJ2-7; 7 nucleotides match TRBD1. This CDR3 spans 13 amino acids. Germline assignment: CDR1 MDHEN and CDR2 SYDVKM. V shed 7 bases, J shed 3 bases, and the junction held 6 bases outside the gene matches. The CDR3 region is CASTTTGRYEQYF. CDR3 coding DNA: TGTGCCAGCACGACGACAGGGCGCTACGAGCAGTACTTC.

This clonotype has a count of ten or more. The CDR3 loop reads CASSVQGGSTGELFF. The DNA of the CDR3 is TGTGCCAGCAGTGTACAGGGAGGAAGCACCGGGGAGCTGTTTTTT. The chain is built from TRBV6-1 and TRBJ2-2; D could derive from TRBD1 or TRBD2 (6 bases each). The germline gives CDR1 MNHNS, CDR2 SASEGT. Trimming took 4 bases from V and 4 from J, leaving 13 bases between them. The CDR3 consists of 15 residues.

V and J are TRBV3-1 and TRBJ2-1; the match to TRBD2 covers 16 bases. The V gene's germline CDR1 is LGHDT and CDR2 YNNKEL (reference sequence). Trimming removed 0 bases from V and 8 bases from J; junction bases left unmatched: 4. The CDR3 extends over 17 amino acids. CDR3 nucleotide sequence: TGTGCCAGCAGCCAAGACGGGACTAGCGGGGGGGTGGATGAGCAGTTCTTC. This codes for CASSQDGTSGGVDEQFF.

This clonotype turned up a few times. The DNA is left out, because the CDR3 cannot be placed on it with certainty; the CDR3 is given as TCRdb lists it. The chain combines TRBV5-1 with TRBJ2-7; the table assigns TRBD2, which was not confirmed against the DNA. 18 amino acids form the CDR3, both terminal residues included. Germline V gene data show CDR1 as SGHRS and CDR2 as YFSETQ. CDR3 region: CASSFLWGTSGNGYEQYF.

This clonotype was counted many times. This rearrangement joins TRBV18 to TRBJ2-5; D perhaps matches TRBD2 (6 bases). Deletions cut 4 bases from V and 5 bases from J, with 17 bases between. CDR1 is KGHSH and CDR2 is LQKENI in the germline V gene. The CDR3 is 15 amino acids. CDR3 nucleotide sequence: TGTGCCAGCTCACTTGGCGGAGGGAACAGGGAGACCCAGTACTTC. Its protein is CASSLGGGNRETQYF.

This clonotype was counted many times. This sequence joins TRBV7-9 and TRBJ2-1; 12 bases match TRBD2. There are 18 residues in the CDR3. The V and J ends lost 1 base and 2 bases, in that order; junction bases with no gene match: 6. Germline assignment: CDR1 SEHNR and CDR2 FQNEAQ (reference sequence). CDR3 protein: CASSLDGLAGGAYNEQFF. The DNA of the CDR3 is TGTGCCAGCAGCTTAGACGGGCTAGCGGGAGGGGCCTACAATGAGCAGTTCTTC.

This clonotype was detected only a few times. V is TRBV28 and J is TRBJ1-2; 9 bases are shared with TRBD1. Germline V gives CDR1 MDHEN, CDR2 SYDVKM. The V and J ends lost 5 bases and 8 bases, in that order; junction bases with no gene match: 6. The CDR3 has 13 amino acids. The CDR3 DNA follows: TGTGCCAGCAGTGCGGGACAGGGAGGGGGCTACACCTTC. Protein: CASSAGQGGGYTF.

This clonotype was counted between two and nine times. The V call is TRBV7-9, the J call TRBJ2-7, with D perhaps TRBD1 (7 bases). CDR3 size: 14 residues. The ends were cut back, 1 base at V and 4 bases at J, with 11 bases in the middle. Germline V gives CDR1 SEHNR, CDR2 FQNEAQ (reference sequence). The CDR3 DNA follows: TGTGCCAGCAGCTTAGTGGCAGGGGGGTACGAGCAGTACTTC. Translated: CASSLVAGGYEQYF.

As concerns this clonotype: Just one base apart from a much larger clone, this may be a read error. The final CDR3 position lacks the conserved phenylalanine or tryptophan, pointing to a likely read error. V is TRBV28 and J is TRBJ2-5, with a weak D call TRBD2 (7 bases). CDR1 and CDR2 (germline): MDHEN, SYDVKM. The CDR3 consists of 14 residues. Trimming took 7 bases from V and 0 from J, leaving 12 bases between them. In DNA, the CDR3 is TGTGCCAGCACTCCCGGGGGGCACCAAGAGACCCAGTACTCC. Translation gives CASTPGGHQETQYS.

The genes are TRBV28 and TRBJ2-5, with no clear D. This CDR3 region has 14 residues. V lost 5 bases and J lost 4, with 14 bases in between. Germline assignment: CDR1 MDHEN and CDR2 SYDVKM. In DNA form, the CDR3 reads TGTGCCAGCAGTCCCCATGGGGATGCAGAGACCCAGTACTTC. Protein product: CASSPHGDAETQYF.

This clonotype has at least ten counts. The CDR3 nucleotides are TGCGCCAGCAGCTCCCAAGAAATACACAAGAGCTCCTACAATGAGCAGTTCTTC. Its protein is CASSSQEIHKSSYNEQFF. This chain connects TRBV5-1 to TRBJ2-1; D is uncertain. CDR1 is SGHRS, CDR2 YFSETQ, per germline. The CDR3 length is 18 residues. V was pared by 3 bases and J by 0 bases, with 19 bases between.

This clonotype has more than one count but fewer than ten. The chain joins TRBV11-3 to TRBJ2-1; 12 positions match TRBD2. V dropped 1 base and J dropped 7; count of bases not matched to a gene: 2. The CDR3 is made up of 15 amino acids. CDR1 and CDR2 (germline): SGHNT, YENEEA. Written as DNA, the CDR3 is TGTGCCAGCAGCTTAGGGACTAGCGGGGTTAATGAGCAGTTCTTC. Its protein product is CASSLGTSGVNEQFF. The whole variable domain, filled in from reference TRBV11-3 and TRBJ2-1, reads EAGVVQSPRYKIIEKKQPVAFWCNPISGHNTLYWYLQNLGQGPELLIRYENEEAVDDSQLPKDRFSAERLKGVDSTLKIQPAELGDSAVYLCASSLGTSGVNEQFFGPGTRLTVL.

Only a few counts were recorded for this clonotype. V gene TRBV12-5 combines with J gene TRBJ1-1, with D unclear. Looked up from germline, CDR1 is LGHNT and CDR2 is FRNRAP. This CDR3 comprises 16 residues. Trimming cost V 0 bases and J 13 bases, with 24 bases left between them. The CDR3 protein is CASGLVNNGVQVGVFF. The CDR3 coding sequence is TGTGCTAGTGGTTTGGTGAACAACGGGGTCCAGGTTGGCGTTTTCTTT.

This clonotype came up once. This rearrangement joins TRBV5-6 to TRBJ1-1; D unresolved. V lost 0 bases to trimming and J lost 0 bases, with 9 bases between them. The length of the CDR3 is 15 residues. The germline gives CDR1 SGHDT, CDR2 YYEEEE. The CDR3 sequence: CASSLVRDMNTEAFF. Here the CDR3 DNA reads TGTGCCAGCAGCTTGGTTCGAGACATGAACACTGAAGCTTTCTTT. Full variable domain (remainder filled in from reference TRBV5-6 and TRBJ1-1): DAGVTQSPTHLIKTRGQQVTLRCSPKSGHDTVSWYQQALGQGPQFIFQYYEEEERQRGNFPDRFSGHQFPNYSSELNVNALLLGDSALYLCASSLVRDMNTEAFFGQGTRLTVV.

Ten or more counts support this clonotype. The chain has TRBV7-2 and TRBJ2-7, with 10 bases identical to TRBD2. The germline V gene encodes CDR1 SGHTA and CDR2 FQGNSA. With 2 bases clipped from V and 2 bases from J, the junction kept 3 bases outside the gene matches. The CDR3 spans 15 residues. This CDR3 is CASSLRTSGTYEQYF. In DNA form, the CDR3 reads TGTGCCAGCAGCTTAAGGACTAGCGGTACCTACGAGCAGTACTTC. The full variable domain, with the rest looked up from reference TRBV7-2 and TRBJ2-7, is GAGVSQSPSNKVTEKGKDVELRCDPISGHTALYWYRQSLGQGLEFLIYFQGNSAPDKSGLPSDRFSAERTGGSVSTLTIQRTQQEDSAVYLCASSLRTSGTYEQYFGPGTRLTVT.